This T cell receptor (beta chain) was obtained from a study of control samples from healthy donors and cancer patients. Germline V gene data show CDR1 as LGHNA and CDR2 as YSLEER. Trimming left V 0 bases short and J 4 bases short, with 18 bases between. The CDR3 is 17 amino acids. Profiling relied on immunoSEQ multiplex PCR, and the TCRdb table lists in-frame clones only, not all of them. The repertoire holds approximately 100,000 clones, with just over 85% as singletons. The source is a man aged 25 to 45 in good health. Sequencing was carried out using blood. The chain couples TRBV4-3 to TRBJ1-1, with D perhaps matching TRBD1 (5 bases). The CDR3: CASSQDSGGGFFTEAFF. The CDR3 DNA is TGCGCCAGCAGCCAAGATTCGGGGGGGGGATTCTTCACTGAAGCTTTCTTT.